The sequence of this T cell receptor (beta chain) was determined in a study of spatial heterogeneity in lung cancer (dated by TCRdb to between 2018 and 2021). Concerning the study at large: Beta-chain transcripts were consistently detected in greater numbers than alpha-chain transcripts, which likely reflected higher beta-chain transcript abundance. At surgery, both alpha and beta chains were TCR-sequenced in fewer than 250 tumor regions, fewer than 85 matched nontumor lung samples and over 50 PBMC samples. In non-small cell lung cancer, the study quantitatively compared TCR alpha and beta repertoires across several tumor regions, matched nontumor lung, and blood. The study linked features of the TCR repertoire to counts of nonsynonymous mutations, which were determined by whole-exome sequencing of tumor tissue. In the raw uncorrected reads, each unique combination of TCR and UMI appeared more than ten times on average. The paper as a whole reports these results and caveats: Additional single-cell paired TCR alpha and beta sequencing was considered necessary to confirm, at a functional level, the hypothesis that regional TCRs recognize regional mutations.

The time point tag for this specimen amounts to: sample taken at primary tumor resection. Donors were some 78 patients with early-stage, untreated non-small cell lung cancer from the lung TRACERx cohort. Without any cell sorting, TCR sequencing was performed on whole RNA extracted either from tumor and nontumor lung tissue or from cryopreserved PBMC samples. Only patients with enough RNA available from two or more tumor regions were chosen for TCR sequencing. Tumor and adjacent nontumor lung specimens were reviewed by a lung pathologist before selection. This clonotype is considered large (0.1 to 1%). No cognate antigen has been identified for it. No per-base quality is available; no much larger clone lies one base away. Because the library targeted alpha chains, this beta chain is an off-target read whose size means little. V and J are truncated by 3 bases and 8 bases respectively, leaving an intervening sequence of 10 bases. CDR1 and CDR2 are drawn from the germline V gene: SGHAT, FQNNGV. The CDR3 contains 13 residues, cysteine and phenylalanine counted. The only DNA kept is the CDR3, 39 bases in frame from the first base.

Receptor amplification or capture employed 5' RACE. Sequencing instrument: NextSeq 500. The TCR library protocol attached a unique molecular identifier to each TCR cDNA molecule to allow correction of PCR and sequencing errors. The study's own analysis went as follows. Decombinator tools were used for TCR identification, UMI-based error correction and CDR3 extraction. TCRs above a frequency of 2 per 1,000, corresponding to the top 1% of the tumor frequency distribution, were defined as expanded. Rényi diversity was computed with the R vegan package after subsampling each repertoire 100 times to 5,000 TCRs. CDR3 similarity networks were built from amino acid triplet string-kernel similarity, connecting CDR3s with pairwise similarity above 0.82. TCRdb reran the public reads through fastp at Q25 and MiXCR, keeping productive beta chains. Records with the same CDR3 protein are collapsed into one entry carrying the most frequent genes and DNA. The authors' filters were not applied to this entry. The sample includes several hundred distinct CDR3 sequences, with around 9% observed a single time. The top ten constitute 18% of the sample.

Sequenced here: normal lung tissue next to the tumor, sampled at surgery. This clonotype was sampled from a female donor with early-stage non-small cell lung cancer. Recombination joined TRBV11-2 with TRBJ2-2; there is no confident call for the D gene. CDR3 protein: CASSLTAVGELFF. The DNA sequence is given as TGTGCCAGCAGCTTGACCGCCGTTGGGGAGCTGTTTTTT.